This T cell receptor (beta chain) was obtained from a study of T cells in Graves' hyperthyroidism and ophthalmopathy. Study information: Blood from the periphery was taken at initial diagnosis, before any treatment.

Looked up from germline, CDR1 is SQVTM and CDR2 is ANQGSEA. Trimming shortened V by 0 bases and J by 3 bases, and 9 bases separated the two germline ends. This CDR3 is built from 14 residues. The source material, RNA transcripts, was used to amplify TCR beta CDR3 regions. The primer set for the first-round RT-PCR of the TCR CDR3 was HTBI. Via MiXCR, TCRdb re-called the multiplex PCR reads, giving one row per CDR3 protein. The table has about 640,000 distinct CDR3 sequences, less than 25% seen once. Patients with ophthalmopathy all had a Clinical Activity Score of at least 3, a NOSPECS grade of at least 4 and duration under 3 months. For the diagnoses, clinical symptoms, serum thyroxine and TRAb, thyroid ultrasound and orbital computed tomography were used. A 10 ml volume of fresh peripheral blood provided the PBMCs.

The clonotype comes from a man aged 25-45 years with Graves' ophthalmopathy. The genes are TRBV29-1 and TRBJ2-1, with D possibly matching TRBD2 (5 bases). The sample was blood. The CDR3 nucleotides are TGCAGCGTTGAAGATGGGGAGTACTACAATGAGCAGTTCTTC. Encoded protein: CSVEDGEYYNEQFF.